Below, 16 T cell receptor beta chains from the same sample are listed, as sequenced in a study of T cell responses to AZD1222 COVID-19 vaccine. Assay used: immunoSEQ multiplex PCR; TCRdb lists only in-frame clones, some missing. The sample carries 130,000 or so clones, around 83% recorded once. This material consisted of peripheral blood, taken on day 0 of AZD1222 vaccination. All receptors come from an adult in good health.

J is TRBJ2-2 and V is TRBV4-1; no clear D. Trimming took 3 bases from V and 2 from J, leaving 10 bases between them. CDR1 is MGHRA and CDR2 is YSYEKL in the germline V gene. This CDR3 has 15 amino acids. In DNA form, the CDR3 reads TGCGCCAGCAGCCATTCATGGGGAAACACCGGGGAGCTGTTTTTT. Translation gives CASSHSWGNTGELFF.

This chain's CDR3 is CSAAGAGELFF. DNA of the CDR3: TGCAGTGCAGCGGGAGCCGGGGAGCTGTTTTTT. V and J are TRBV20-1 and TRBJ2-2; the match to TRBD2 covers 8 bases. The V gene's germline CDR1 is DFQATT and CDR2 SNEGSKA (reference sequence). The CDR3 spans 11 residues. V shed 6 bases and J 6 bases; nucleotides not matched to a gene: 0.

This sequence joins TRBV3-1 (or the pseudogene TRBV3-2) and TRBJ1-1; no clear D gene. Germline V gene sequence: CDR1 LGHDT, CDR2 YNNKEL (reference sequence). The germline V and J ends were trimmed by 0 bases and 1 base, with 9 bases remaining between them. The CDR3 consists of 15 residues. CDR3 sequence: CASSQEGTSNTEAFF. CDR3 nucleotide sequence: TGTGCCAGCAGCCAAGAAGGTACCTCGAACACTGAAGCTTTCTTT.

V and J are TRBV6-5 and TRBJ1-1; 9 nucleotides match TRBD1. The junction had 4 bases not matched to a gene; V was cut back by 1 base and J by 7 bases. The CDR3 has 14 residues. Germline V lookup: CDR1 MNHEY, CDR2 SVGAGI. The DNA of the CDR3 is TGTGCCAGCAGTTACTTGGGACAGGGTGGTGAAGCTTTCTTT. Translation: CASSYLGQGGEAFF.

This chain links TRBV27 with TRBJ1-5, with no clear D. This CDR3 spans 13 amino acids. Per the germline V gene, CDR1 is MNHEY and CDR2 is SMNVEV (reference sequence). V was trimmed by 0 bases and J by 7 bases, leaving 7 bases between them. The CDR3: CASSLSGNQPQHF. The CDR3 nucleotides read TGTGCCAGCAGTTTATCAGGGAACCAGCCCCAGCATTTT.

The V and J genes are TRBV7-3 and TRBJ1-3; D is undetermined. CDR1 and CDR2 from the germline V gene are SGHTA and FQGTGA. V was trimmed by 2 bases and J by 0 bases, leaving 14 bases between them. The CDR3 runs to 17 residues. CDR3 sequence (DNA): TGTGCCAGCAGCTTAGTGGCCCACATACACTCTGGAAACACCATATATTTT. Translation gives CASSLVAHIHSGNTIYF.

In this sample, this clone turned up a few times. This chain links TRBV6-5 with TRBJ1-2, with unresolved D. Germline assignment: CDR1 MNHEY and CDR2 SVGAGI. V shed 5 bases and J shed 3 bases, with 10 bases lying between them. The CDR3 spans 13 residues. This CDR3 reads CASSPGPDYGYTF. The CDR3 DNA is TGTGCCAGCAGTCCGGGCCCAGACTATGGCTACACCTTC.

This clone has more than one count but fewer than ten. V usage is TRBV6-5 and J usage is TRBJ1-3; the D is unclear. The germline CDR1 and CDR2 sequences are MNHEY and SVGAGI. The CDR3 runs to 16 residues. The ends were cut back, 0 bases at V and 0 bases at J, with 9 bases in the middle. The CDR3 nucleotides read TGTGCCAGCAGTTACTCGAGGGCCGACTCTGGAAACACCATATATTTT. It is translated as CASSYSRADSGNTIYF.

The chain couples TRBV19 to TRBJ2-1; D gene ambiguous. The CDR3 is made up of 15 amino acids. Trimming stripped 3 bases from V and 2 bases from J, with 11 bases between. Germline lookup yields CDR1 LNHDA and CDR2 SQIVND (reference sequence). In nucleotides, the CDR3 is TGTGCCAGTAGTATTTCTGGGGTCACCTACAATGAGCAGTTCTTC. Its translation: CASSISGVTYNEQFF.

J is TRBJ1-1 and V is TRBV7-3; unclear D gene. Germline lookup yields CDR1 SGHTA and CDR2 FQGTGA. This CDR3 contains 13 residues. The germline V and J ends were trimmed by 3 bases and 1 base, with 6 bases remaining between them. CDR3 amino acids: CASSFGSNTEAFF. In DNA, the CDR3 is TGTGCCAGCAGCTTTGGGTCGAACACTGAAGCTTTCTTT.

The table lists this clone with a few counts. CDR3 protein: CASSLAKDRGNTEAFF. For the CDR3, the DNA is TGCGCCAGCAGCCTAGCAAAGGACAGGGGGAACACTGAAGCTTTCTTT. The V call is TRBV4-1, the J call TRBJ1-1; 9 bases match TRBD1. J gave up 1 base and V 4 bases, and 7 bases lay outside the gene matches. CDR1 and CDR2 from the germline V gene are MGHRA and YSYEKL. This CDR3 is 16 amino acids long.

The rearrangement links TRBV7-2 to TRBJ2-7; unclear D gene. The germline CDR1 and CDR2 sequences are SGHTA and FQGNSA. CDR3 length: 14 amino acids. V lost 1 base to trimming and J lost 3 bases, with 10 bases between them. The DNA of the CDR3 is TGTGCCAGCAGCTTAGACTCGCCGGGCTACGAGCAGTACTTC. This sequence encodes CASSLDSPGYEQYF.

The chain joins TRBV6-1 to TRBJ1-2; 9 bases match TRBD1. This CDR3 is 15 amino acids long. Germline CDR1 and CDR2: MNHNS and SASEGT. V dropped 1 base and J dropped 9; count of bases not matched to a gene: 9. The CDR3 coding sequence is TGTGCCAGCAGTGAAGGGACAGGGGATCTGGTTAGCTACACCTTC. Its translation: CASSEGTGDLVSYTF.

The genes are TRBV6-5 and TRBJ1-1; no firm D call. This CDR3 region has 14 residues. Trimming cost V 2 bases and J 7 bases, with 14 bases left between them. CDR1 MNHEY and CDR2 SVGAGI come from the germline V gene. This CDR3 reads CASSYRWGVNEAFF. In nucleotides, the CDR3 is TGTGCCAGCAGTTACAGATGGGGAGTTAATGAAGCTTTCTTT.

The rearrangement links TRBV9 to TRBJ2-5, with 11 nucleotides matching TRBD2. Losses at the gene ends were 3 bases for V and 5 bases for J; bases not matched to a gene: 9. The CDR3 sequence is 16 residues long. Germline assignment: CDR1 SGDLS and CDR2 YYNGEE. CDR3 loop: CASSALGTSGAETQYF. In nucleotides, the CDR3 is TGTGCCAGCAGCGCGCTCGGGACTAGCGGTGCGGAGACCCAGTACTTC.

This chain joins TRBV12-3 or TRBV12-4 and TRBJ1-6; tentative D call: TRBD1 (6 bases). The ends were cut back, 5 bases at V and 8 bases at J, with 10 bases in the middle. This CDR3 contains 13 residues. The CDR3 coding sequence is TGTGCCAGCAGTACCCGACAGGATTCACCCCTCCACTTT. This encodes CASSTRQDSPLHF.